The next 2 T cell receptor beta chains were all read from a single sample in a study of identical twins. TCRdb re-derived calls from the 5' RACE reads in MiXCR, one entry per CDR3 protein. Of 450,000 to 650,000 distinct CDR3 sequences listed, more than 9% are singletons. These data also formed part of another study, on yellow fever vaccine responses in identical twins.

The sequencing sample was made of PBMCs. The receptors were gathered from a woman between 18 and 29 years old in good health.

The V call is TRBV3-1, the J call TRBJ2-2; D is unresolved. V was cut by 6 bases and J by 2 bases, with 7 bases left in between. CDR1 and CDR2 (germline): LGHDT, YNNKEL (reference sequence). This CDR3 is 13 amino acids long. The chain's CDR3 is CASRAVNTGELFF. CDR3 sequence (DNA): TGTGCCAGCAGGGCGGTTAACACCGGGGAGCTGTTTTTT.

This clonotype showed up just a few times. The rearrangement joins TRBV15 to TRBJ2-4; 7 nucleotides agree with TRBD1. The germline CDR1 and CDR2 sequences are LNHNV and YYDKDF (reference sequence). This CDR3 region has 19 residues. The trim removed 5 bases at V and 0 bases at J, leaving 16 bases unmatched. The CDR3 nucleotides read TGTGCCACCAGCCAACCCCCGACAGGGTCGAGTTTAGCCAAAAACATTCAGTACTTC. Its protein product is CATSQPPTGSSLAKNIQYF.